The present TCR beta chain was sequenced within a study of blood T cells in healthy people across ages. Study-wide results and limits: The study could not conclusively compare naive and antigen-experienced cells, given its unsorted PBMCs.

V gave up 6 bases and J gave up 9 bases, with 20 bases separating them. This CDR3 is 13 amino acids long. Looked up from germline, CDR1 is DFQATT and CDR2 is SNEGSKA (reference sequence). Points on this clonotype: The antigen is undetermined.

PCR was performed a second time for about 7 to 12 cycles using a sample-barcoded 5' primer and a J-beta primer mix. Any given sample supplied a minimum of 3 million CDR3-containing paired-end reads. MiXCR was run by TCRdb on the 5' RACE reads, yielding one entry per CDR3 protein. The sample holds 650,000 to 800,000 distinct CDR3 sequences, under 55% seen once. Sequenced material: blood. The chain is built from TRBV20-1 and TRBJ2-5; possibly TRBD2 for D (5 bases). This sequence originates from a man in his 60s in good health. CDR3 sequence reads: CSAPREATAAQYF. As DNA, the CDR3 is TGCAGTGCCCCTCGGGAAGCTACGGCGGCCCAGTACTTC.